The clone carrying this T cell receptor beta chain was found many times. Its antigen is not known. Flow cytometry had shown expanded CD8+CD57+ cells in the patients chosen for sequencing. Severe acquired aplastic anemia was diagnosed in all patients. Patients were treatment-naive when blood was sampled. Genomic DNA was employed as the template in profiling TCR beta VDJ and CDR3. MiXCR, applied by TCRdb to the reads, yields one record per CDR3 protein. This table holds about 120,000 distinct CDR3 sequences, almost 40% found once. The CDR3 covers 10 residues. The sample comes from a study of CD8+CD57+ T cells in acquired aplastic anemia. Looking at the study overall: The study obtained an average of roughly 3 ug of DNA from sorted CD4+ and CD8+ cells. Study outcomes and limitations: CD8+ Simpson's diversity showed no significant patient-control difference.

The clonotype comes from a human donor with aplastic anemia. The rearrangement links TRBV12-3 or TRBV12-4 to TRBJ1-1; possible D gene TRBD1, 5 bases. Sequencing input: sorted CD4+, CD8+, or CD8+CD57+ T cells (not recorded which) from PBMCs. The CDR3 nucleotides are TGTGCGGAGGGGAGGACTGAAGCTTTCTTT. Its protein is CAEGRTEAFF.